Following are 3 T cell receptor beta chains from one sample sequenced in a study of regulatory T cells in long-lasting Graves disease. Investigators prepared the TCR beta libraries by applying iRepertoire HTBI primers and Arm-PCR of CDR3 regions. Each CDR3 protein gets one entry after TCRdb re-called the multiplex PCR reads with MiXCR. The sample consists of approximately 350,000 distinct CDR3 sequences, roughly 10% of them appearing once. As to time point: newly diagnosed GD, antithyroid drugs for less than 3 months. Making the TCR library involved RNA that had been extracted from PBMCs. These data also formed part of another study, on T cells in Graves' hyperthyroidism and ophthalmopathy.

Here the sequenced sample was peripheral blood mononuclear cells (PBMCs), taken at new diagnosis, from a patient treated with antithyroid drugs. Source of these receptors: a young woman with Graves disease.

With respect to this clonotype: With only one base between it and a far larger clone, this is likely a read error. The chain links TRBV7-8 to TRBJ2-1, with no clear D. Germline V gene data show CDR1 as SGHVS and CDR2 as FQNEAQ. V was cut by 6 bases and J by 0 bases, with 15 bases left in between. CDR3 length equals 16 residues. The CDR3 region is CASSGGLSGSYNEQFF. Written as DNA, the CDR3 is TGTGCCAGCAGTGGCGGTCTATCAGGCTCCTACAATGAGCAGTTCTTC.

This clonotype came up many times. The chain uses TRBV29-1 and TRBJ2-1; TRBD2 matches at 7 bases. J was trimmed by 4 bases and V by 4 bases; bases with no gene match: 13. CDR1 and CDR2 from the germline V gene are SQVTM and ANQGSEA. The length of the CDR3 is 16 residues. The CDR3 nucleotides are TGCAGCGTTGCTGGGGGGGACTCATCTTTTTACAATGAGCAGTTCTTC. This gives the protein CSVAGGDSSFYNEQFF.

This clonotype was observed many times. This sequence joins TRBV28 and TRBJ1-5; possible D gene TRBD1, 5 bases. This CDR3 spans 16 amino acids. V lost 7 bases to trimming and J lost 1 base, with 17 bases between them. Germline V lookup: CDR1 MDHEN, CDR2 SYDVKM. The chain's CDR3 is CASNPTGLGSNQPQHF. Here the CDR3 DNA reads TGTGCCAGCAACCCCACGGGACTAGGAAGCAATCAGCCCCAGCATTTT.